In its sample, the clone carrying this TCR beta chain was seen many times. TCRdb analysed the RT-PCR reads with MiXCR anew, one entry per CDR3 protein. The sample lists more than 600,000 distinct CDR3 sequences, 14% occurring once. This CDR3 contains 12 residues. CDR1 and CDR2 from the germline V gene are SQVTM and ANQGSEA. Deletions cut 7 bases from V and 6 bases from J, with 13 bases between. This TCR was recovered from a female donor in good health, serving as a healthy control. Sequenced sample: memory CD4+ T cells from blood. The V gene is TRBV29-1, the J gene TRBJ2-1; the D gene is possibly TRBD1 (5 bases). The CDR3 coding sequence is TGCAGCGGGCAGGGAATTCGCAATGAGCAGTTCTTC. It specifies CSGQGIRNEQFF.